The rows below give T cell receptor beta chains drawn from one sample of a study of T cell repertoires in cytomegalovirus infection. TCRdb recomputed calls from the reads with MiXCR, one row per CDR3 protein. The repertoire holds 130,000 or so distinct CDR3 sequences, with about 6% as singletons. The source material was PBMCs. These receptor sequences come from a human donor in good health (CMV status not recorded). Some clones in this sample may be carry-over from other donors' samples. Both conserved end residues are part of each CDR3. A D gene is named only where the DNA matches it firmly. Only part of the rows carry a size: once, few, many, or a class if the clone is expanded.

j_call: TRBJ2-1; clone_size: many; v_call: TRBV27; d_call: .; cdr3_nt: TGTGCCAGCAGTTTAGCTCTAGCTAATGAGCAGTTCTTC; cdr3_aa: CASSLALANEQFF
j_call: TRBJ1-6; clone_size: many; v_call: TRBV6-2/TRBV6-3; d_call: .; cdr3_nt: TGTGCCAGCAGTTACACTTCGAACGGCCAGGGGACCTGGTCACCCCTCCACTTT; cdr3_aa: CASSYTSNGQGTWSPLHF
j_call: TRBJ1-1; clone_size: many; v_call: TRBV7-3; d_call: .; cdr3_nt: TGTGCCAGCAGCCCCGGACTTCTCAACACTGAAGCTTTCTTT; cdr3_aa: CASSPGLLNTEAFF
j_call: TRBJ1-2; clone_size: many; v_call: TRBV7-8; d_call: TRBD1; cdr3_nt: TGTGCCAGCAGCTTATTCCCACAGGGGGCGGGCGGCTACACCTTC; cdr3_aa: CASSLFPQGAGGYTF
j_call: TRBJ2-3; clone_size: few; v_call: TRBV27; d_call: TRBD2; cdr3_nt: TGTGCCAGCAGAGCGGGGGGGCGTTTAGATACGCAGTATTTT; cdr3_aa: CASRAGGRLDTQYF
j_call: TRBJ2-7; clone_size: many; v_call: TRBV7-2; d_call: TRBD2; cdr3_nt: TGTGCCAGCAGCTCGGGAGGCGAGCAGTACTTC; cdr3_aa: CASSSGGEQYF
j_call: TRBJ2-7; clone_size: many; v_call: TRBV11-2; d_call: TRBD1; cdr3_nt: TGTGCCAGCAGAACTACAGGGGGAACCTACGAGCAGTACTTC; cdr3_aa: CASRTTGGTYEQYF
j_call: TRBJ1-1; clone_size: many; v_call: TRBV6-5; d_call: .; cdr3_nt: TGTGCCAGCAGTTACTCGGGTCCAGTCAGGGCTGAAGCTTTCTTT; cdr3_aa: CASSYSGPVRAEAFF
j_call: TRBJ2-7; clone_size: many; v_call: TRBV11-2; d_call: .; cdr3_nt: TGTGCCAGCAGCTTAGACAGGGTCGTATCCTACGAGCAGTACTTC; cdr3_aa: CASSLDRVVSYEQYF
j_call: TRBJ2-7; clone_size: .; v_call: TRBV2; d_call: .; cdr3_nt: TGTGCCAGCAGTGCTCAGGACCGATCCTACGAGCAGTACTTC; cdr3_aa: CASSAQDRSYEQYF
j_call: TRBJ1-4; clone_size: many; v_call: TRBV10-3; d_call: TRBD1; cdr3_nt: TGTGCCTCCGCCTCGGACAGGGATCGTGAAAAACTGTTTTTT; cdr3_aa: CASASDRDREKLFF
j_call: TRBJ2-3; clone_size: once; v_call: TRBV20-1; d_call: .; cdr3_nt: TGCAGTGCGTCCGGGACAAAAATTGTGGATACGCAGTATTTT; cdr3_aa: CSASGTKIVDTQYF
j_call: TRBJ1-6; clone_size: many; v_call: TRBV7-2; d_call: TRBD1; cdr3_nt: TGTGCCAGCAGCTCCAGACAGGGAGGCTCACCCCTCCACTTT; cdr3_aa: CASSSRQGGSPLHF
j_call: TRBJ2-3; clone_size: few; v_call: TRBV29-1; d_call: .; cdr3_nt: TGCAGCGTGATGGGCTTAGTTTACACAGATACGCAGTATTTT; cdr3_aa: CSVMGLVYTDTQYF
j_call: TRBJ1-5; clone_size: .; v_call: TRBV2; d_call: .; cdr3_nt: TGTGCCAGCAGGGCGGACAATCAGCCCCAGCATTTT; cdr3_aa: CASRADNQPQHF
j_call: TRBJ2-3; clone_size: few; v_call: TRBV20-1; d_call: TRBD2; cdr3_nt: TGCAGTGCTAGCAGGTGGACTAGCGGGGGGATCGATACGCAGTATTTT; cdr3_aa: CSASRWTSGGIDTQYF
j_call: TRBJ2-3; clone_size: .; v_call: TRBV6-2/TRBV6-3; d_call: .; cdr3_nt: TGTGCCAGCAGTTACGGGGCAGGGGCGAGGGGCACAGATACGCAGTATTTT; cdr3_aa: CASSYGAGARGTDTQYF